This T cell receptor beta chain was sequenced during a study of a mutant IDH1 vaccine in newly diagnosed glioma. Study-level information: Beginning 4-6 weeks after radiotherapy alone, or with temozolomide cycles, vaccination took place. Patients were pretreated with radiotherapy, temozolomide, or both, mostly both. Points from the study as a whole: Vaccine-induced immune responses were detected in approximately 93% of patients.

TCRdb's copy holds only in-frame clones and misses some; the assay was immunoSEQ multiplex PCR. Here the sample spans tens of thousands of clones, roughly 90% being singletons. Comments on this clone: No antigen is known for it.

Looked up from germline, CDR1 is LGHNA and CDR2 is YNFKEQ. The CDR3 is made up of 13 amino acids. The V end was cut by 2 bases, the J end by 10 bases, with 14 bases between. The time point is: week 11, during vaccination. The content of each vaccine dose was 300 ug of mutant IDH1 20-mer peptide, and topical imiquimod accompanied it. New WHO grade 3 or 4 IDH1-mutant, ATRX-lost astrocytomas were present in all donors. The sequenced sample was PBMCs, obtained from a glioma patient whose treatment included an IDH1 peptide vaccine. The receptor was derived from a man aged 45 to 65 with glioma. The chain carries TRBV4-2 and TRBJ1-1; TRBD1 is a possible D gene (6 bases). The CDR3 spells CASSQSSSRGAFF. CDR3 sequence (DNA): TGTGCCAGCAGCCAATCCAGTTCCAGGGGAGCTTTCTTT.